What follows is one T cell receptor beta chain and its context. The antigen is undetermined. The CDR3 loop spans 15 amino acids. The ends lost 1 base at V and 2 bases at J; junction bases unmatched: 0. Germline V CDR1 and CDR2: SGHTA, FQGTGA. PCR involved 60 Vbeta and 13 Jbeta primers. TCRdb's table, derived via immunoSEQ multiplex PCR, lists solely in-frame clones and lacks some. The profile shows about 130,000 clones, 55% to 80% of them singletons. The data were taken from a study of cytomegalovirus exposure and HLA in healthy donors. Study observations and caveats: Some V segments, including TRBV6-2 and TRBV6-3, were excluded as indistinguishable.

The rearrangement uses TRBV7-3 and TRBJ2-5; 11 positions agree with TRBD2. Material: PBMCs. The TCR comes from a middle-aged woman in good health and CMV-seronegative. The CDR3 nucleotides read TGTGCCAGCAGCTTAATAGCGGGAGGGCAAGAGACCCAGTACTTC. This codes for CASSLIAGGQETQYF.